A single sample is the source of the 25 T cell receptor beta chains below, sequenced in a study of cytomegalovirus exposure and HLA in healthy donors. A multiplex PCR was run with 60 Vbeta primers and 13 Jbeta primers. Sequencing used immunoSEQ multiplex PCR; TCRdb keeps in-frame clones, though not all of them. The table includes approximately 110,000 clones, less than 80% detected once. The sequenced material came from PBMCs. All receptors derive from a middle-aged woman in good health and CMV-seropositive.

The chain employs TRBV11-3 and TRBJ2-1, with 10 positions matching TRBD2. The J segment lost 9 bases and the V segment lost 1 base, leaving 3 bases of the junction unmatched. The CDR3 totals 14 residues. The germline CDR1 and CDR2 sequences are SGHNT and YENEEA. CDR3 residues: CASSLGRTSGEQFF. CDR3 DNA sequence: TGTGCCAGCAGCTTAGGCCGGACTAGCGGTGAGCAGTTCTTC. Variable domain in full (rest from reference TRBV11-3 and TRBJ2-1): EAGVVQSPRYKIIEKKQPVAFWCNPISGHNTLYWYLQNLGQGPELLIRYENEEAVDDSQLPKDRFSAERLKGVDSTLKIQPAELGDSAVYLCASSLGRTSGEQFFGPGTRLTVL.

The chain couples TRBV4-2 to TRBJ2-3; D remains unclear. Germline CDR1 reads LGHNA; CDR2 reads YNFKEQ. CDR3 length: 17 amino acids. Trimming pared 0 bases from V and 0 bases from J, leaving 13 bases between. For the CDR3, the DNA is TGTGCCAGCAGCCAAGAAAGACTCCCCCTCAGCACAGATACGCAGTATTTT. It specifies CASSQERLPLSTDTQYF.

This clone was counted a few times. The rearrangement links TRBV5-1 to TRBJ1-3; D unresolved. CDR1 SGHRS and CDR2 YFSETQ come from the germline V gene. Trimming pared 0 bases from V and 0 bases from J, leaving 7 bases between. The CDR3 totals 15 residues. The CDR3 bases are TGCGCCAGCAGCTTGGATGGCACCTCTGGAAACACCATATATTTT. Translated: CASSLDGTSGNTIYF. Drawing the rest from reference TRBV5-1 and TRBJ1-3, the complete variable domain is KAGVTQTPRYLIKTRGQQVTLSCSPISGHRSVSWYQQTPGQGLQFLFEYFSETQRNKGNFPGRFSGRQFSNSRSEMNVSTLELGDSALYLCASSLDGTSGNTIYFGEGSWLTVV.

This sequence joins TRBV19 and TRBJ2-5, with D possibly TRBD1 on 6 matching bases. Germline-derived CDR1 and CDR2 are LNHDA and SQIVND (reference sequence). Deletions cut 3 bases from V and 2 bases from J, with 10 bases between. The CDR3 sequence is 14 residues long. This chain's CDR3 is CASSIWGPQETQYF. CDR3 coding DNA: TGTGCCAGTAGTATTTGGGGGCCACAAGAGACCCAGTACTTC. Complete variable domain (other parts from reference TRBV19 and TRBJ2-5): DGGITQSPKYLFRKEGQNVTLSCEQNLNHDAMYWYRQDPGQGLRLIYYSQIVNDFQKGDIAEGYSVSREKKESFPLTVTSAQKNPTAFYLCASSIWGPQETQYFGPGTRLLVL.

The chain joins TRBV29-1 to TRBJ2-2; the D gene is possibly TRBD1 (7 bases). With 6 bases removed from V and 7 bases from J, the gap between germline ends came to 12 bases. The CDR3 contains 12 residues. Germline CDR1 reads SQVTM; CDR2 reads ANQGSEA. DNA of the CDR3: TGCAGCGTGGAGGGGGCAGGCGGGGAGCTGTTTTTT. Its translation: CSVEGAGGELFF.

This rearrangement joins TRBV14 to TRBJ1-1; D is unclear. The CDR3 loop spans 12 amino acids. Germline assignment: CDR1 SGHDN and CDR2 FVKESK. The V end was cut by 4 bases, the J end by 0 bases, with 3 bases between. CDR3 nucleotides: TGTGCCAGCAGCCCCGTGAACACTGAAGCTTTCTTT. Translated, it gives CASSPVNTEAFF.

The chain couples TRBV27 to TRBJ2-7, with unresolved D. This CDR3 comprises 15 residues. Germline assignment: CDR1 MNHEY and CDR2 SMNVEV (reference sequence). With 2 bases removed from V and 2 bases from J, the gap between germline ends came to 13 bases. The CDR3 nucleotides read TGTGCCAGCAGTTTAGACCCGGGTCCTACCTACGAGCAGTACTTC. Protein sequence: CASSLDPGPTYEQYF.

A few counts support this clone. This chain links TRBV5-1 with TRBJ2-1, with D perhaps matching TRBD2 (6 bases). CDR3 length equals 14 residues. The germline gives CDR1 SGHRS, CDR2 YFSETQ. V dropped 4 bases and J dropped 2 bases, with 10 bases sitting between them. CDR3 region: CASSPGETYNEQFF. Written as DNA, the CDR3 is TGCGCCAGCAGCCCGGGAGAGACCTACAATGAGCAGTTCTTC.

This clone was found a few times. The CDR3: CASSTPKGQGTEAFF. Written as DNA, the CDR3 is TGTGCCAGTAGTACGCCTAAAGGACAGGGGACTGAAGCTTTCTTT. The J gene is TRBJ1-1, the V gene TRBV19, with TRBD1 identical over 9 bases. In germline, CDR1 is LNHDA, CDR2 SQIVND (reference sequence). V dropped 4 bases and J dropped 5; count of bases not matched to a gene: 8. The length of the CDR3 is 15 residues. The whole variable domain, remainder taken from reference TRBV19 and TRBJ1-1, is DGGITQSPKYLFRKEGQNVTLSCEQNLNHDAMYWYRQDPGQGLRLIYYSQIVNDFQKGDIAEGYSVSREKKESFPLTVTSAQKNPTAFYLCASSTPKGQGTEAFFGQGTRLTVV.

This clone was seen a handful of times. The CDR3 region is CASSKDRGSGNTIYF. CDR3 DNA: TGTGCCAGCAGCAAGGACAGGGGCTCTGGAAACACCATATATTTT. The rearrangement uses TRBV2 and TRBJ1-3; 9 nucleotides agree with TRBD1. The germline V gene has CDR1 SNHLY and CDR2 FYNNEI. V was pared by 6 bases and J by 0 bases, with 3 bases of the junction left unmatched. This CDR3 spans 15 amino acids.

This clone was observed a handful of times. This chain's CDR3 is CAWSTGTPNTEAFF. CDR3 sequence (DNA): TGTGCCTGGAGTACTGGGACACCGAACACTGAAGCTTTCTTT. The chain has TRBV30 and TRBJ1-1; a possible D gene is TRBD1 (6 bases). CDR1 and CDR2 (germline): GTSNPN, SVGIG (reference sequence). The CDR3 consists of 14 residues. Trimming left V 2 bases short and J 1 base short, with 11 bases between. The full variable domain, in which reference TRBV30 and TRBJ1-1 provide the parts outside the CDR3, is SQTIHQWPATLVQPVGSPLSLECTVEGTSNPNLYWYRQAAGRGLQLLFYSVGIGQISSEVPQNLSASRPQDRQFILSSKKLLLSDSGFYLCAWSTGTPNTEAFFGQGTRLTVV.

V gene TRBV7-2 combines with J gene TRBJ2-2; TRBD1 matches at 7 bases. Per the germline V gene, CDR1 is SGHTA and CDR2 is FQGNSA. The J segment lost 6 bases and the V segment lost 6 bases, leaving 7 bases of the junction unmatched. The CDR3 has 14 amino acids. The CDR3 sequence is CASRQTGSAGELFF. The CDR3 nucleotides read TGTGCCAGCAGGCAGACAGGGAGCGCCGGGGAGCTGTTTTTT.

The CDR3 sequence is CASSLGGSSGNTIYF. CDR3 in DNA: TGTGCCAGCAGTTTAGGAGGGAGCTCTGGAAACACCATATATTTT. J is TRBJ1-3 and V is TRBV28, with D unresolved. Germline V gene lookup returns CDR1 MDHEN and CDR2 SYDVKM. This CDR3 has 15 residues. V dropped 2 bases and J dropped 0 bases, with 8 bases sitting between them.

The chain couples TRBV14 to TRBJ2-2, with TRBD2 as a possible D gene (6 bases). The CDR3 loop spans 16 amino acids. The ends were cut back, 0 bases at V and 6 bases at J, with 14 bases in the middle. Germline-derived CDR1 and CDR2 are SGHDN and FVKESK. This CDR3 is CASSQDLTSLAGELFF. The DNA for the CDR3 is TGTGCCAGCAGCCAAGATTTAACTAGCCTGGCCGGGGAGCTGTTTTTT. Together with reference TRBV14 and TRBJ2-2, the CDR3 gives the full variable domain: EAGVTQFPSHSVIEKGQTVTLRCDPISGHDNLYWYRRVMGKEIKFLLHFVKESKQDESGMPNNRFLAERTGGTYSTLKVQPAELEDSGVYFCASSQDLTSLAGELFFGEGSRLTVL.

This rearrangement joins TRBV19 to TRBJ1-1; tentative D call: TRBD1 (5 bases). This CDR3 contains 15 residues. CDR1 and CDR2 (germline): LNHDA, SQIVND (reference sequence). The V end was cut by 8 bases, the J end by 1 base, with 17 bases between. The CDR3 protein is CASSARAGWNTEAFF. As DNA, the CDR3 is TGTGCCAGTTCCGCCCGGGCAGGGTGGAACACTGAAGCTTTCTTT.

V is TRBV6-5 and J is TRBJ2-7, with a weak D call TRBD1 (5 bases). The CDR3 extends over 13 amino acids. Germline CDR1 MNHEY, CDR2 SVGAGI. V was trimmed by 6 bases and J by 0 bases, leaving 9 bases between them. This CDR3 reads CASSRGHSYEQYF. The CDR3 region has the DNA TGTGCCAGCAGCCGCGGACACTCCTACGAGCAGTACTTC.

V is TRBV5-1 and J is TRBJ1-4; no firm D call. The V end was cut by 0 bases, the J end by 2 bases, with 8 bases between. CDR1 is SGHRS and CDR2 is YFSETQ in the germline V gene. The CDR3 has 15 amino acids. CDR3 residues: CASSLDTATNEKLFF. The CDR3 DNA is TGCGCCAGCAGCTTGGACACAGCCACTAATGAAAAACTGTTTTTT.

This clone was counted a single time. The chain combines TRBV6-1 with TRBJ1-5; a weak D match, TRBD1 (6 bases). CDR1 and CDR2 (germline): MNHNS, SASEGT. The CDR3 runs 15 residues. V dropped 2 bases and J dropped 3 bases, with 11 bases sitting between them. CDR3 sequence: CASSELGANNQPQHF. CDR3 coding DNA: TGTGCCAGCAGTGAATTGGGGGCTAACAATCAGCCCCAGCATTTT.

This sequence joins TRBV4-1 and TRBJ2-5; possibly TRBD2 for D (6 bases). The CDR3 has 14 amino acids. CDR1 is MGHRA, CDR2 YSYEKL, per germline. V lost 2 bases, J lost 4 bases, and 11 bases lay in between. CDR3 region: CASSQQQEGETQYF. For the CDR3, the DNA is TGCGCCAGCAGCCAACAACAGGAGGGAGAGACCCAGTACTTC.

The rearrangement joins TRBV5-1 to TRBJ2-7, with a possible D match to TRBD2 (6 bases). Deletions cut 4 bases from V and 3 bases from J, with 14 bases between. The CDR3 is 14 amino acids. CDR1 and CDR2 (germline): SGHRS, YFSETQ. The CDR3 DNA reads TGCGCCAGCAGCCTGGGAGGTTCTAACTACGAGCAGTACTTC. Translated: CASSLGGSNYEQYF.

The rearrangement joins TRBV19 to TRBJ1-2; D gene unclear. The CDR3 contains 12 residues. The germline V and J ends were trimmed by 3 bases and 8 bases, with 10 bases remaining between them. Germline lookup yields CDR1 LNHDA and CDR2 SQIVND (reference sequence). CDR3 nucleotide sequence: TGTGCCAGTAGTATCGGACTTGTGGGCTACACCTTC. Translating gives CASSIGLVGYTF.

This clone was seen more than once but under ten times. The V call is TRBV7-9, the J call TRBJ1-2; D call uncertain. The ends were cut back, 6 bases at V and 5 bases at J, with 19 bases in the middle. Germline loops: CDR1 SEHNR, CDR2 FQNEAQ (reference sequence). The CDR3 runs to 15 residues. The CDR3 nucleotides are TGTGCCAGCAGTCGCACAGACCTTAGTAGATATGGCTACACCTTC. It encodes CASSRTDLSRYGYTF.

The chain couples TRBV27 to TRBJ2-1, with TRBD2 matching over 7 bases. J gave up 0 bases and V 5 bases, and 4 bases lay outside the gene matches. Looked up from germline, CDR1 is MNHEY and CDR2 is SMNVEV (reference sequence). The CDR3 contains 15 residues. The CDR3 DNA sequence: TGTGCCAGCAGTGGTTCGGGGGGCTCCTACAATGAGCAGTTCTTC. Residues: CASSGSGGSYNEQFF.

The V gene is TRBV6-1, the J gene TRBJ2-1; 8 positions match TRBD1. Per the germline V gene, CDR1 is MNHNS and CDR2 is SASEGT. V gave up 4 bases and J gave up 9 bases; unmatched junction bases: 11. The CDR3 is 15 amino acids. The CDR3 DNA follows: TGTGCCAGCAGTGTCTCGCAGGGGGCGCGGGGTGAGCAGTTCTTC. The encoded protein is CASSVSQGARGEQFF.

The chain is built from TRBV5-4 and TRBJ1-6; 9 bases are shared with TRBD1. The CDR3 is made up of 16 amino acids. Germline assignment: CDR1 SGHNT and CDR2 YYREEE (reference sequence). The V segment lost 6 bases and the J segment 10 bases; nucleotides outside the gene matches: 14. DNA of the CDR3: TGTGCCAGCACCGTTTATCTGGGACAGGGCCTCTCACCCCTCCACTTT. It encodes CASTVYLGQGLSPLHF.